The TCR beta chain described here comes from a study of blood T cell repertoires in COVID-19. Study-wide background: Donors in Cohort 3 who had recovered were those with two negative PCRs, healthcare professional clearance, or resolution of their symptoms. The United States, Italy and Spain supplied acute and convalescent COVID-19 samples.

The CDR3 is made up of 15 amino acids. Unmatched junction bases numbered 15, after V lost 8 bases and J lost 10 bases. Germline values: CDR1 MNHEY, CDR2 SVGAGI. Cohort allocation depended upon clinical history that participants reported. Here immunoSEQ multiplex PCR was the method, and the copy in TCRdb shows in-frame clones only, minus some. Altogether roughly 160,000 clones are present, around 80% being singletons, with the ten largest covering 19%. The sample was PBMCs or T cells enriched from blood (not recorded which). The chain couples TRBV6-5 to TRBJ2-1; 9 bases agree with TRBD2. This TCR was sampled from a woman aged 65 to 85 in a cohort exposed to, infected with or recovered from COVID-19 (not recorded which). The CDR3 loop reads CASVSWTSVSWEQFF. CDR3 coding DNA: TGTGCCAGCGTATCTTGGACTAGCGTATCGTGGGAGCAGTTCTTC.